Listed below are T cell receptor beta chains from one sample, sequenced in a study of cytomegalovirus exposure and HLA in healthy donors. The table came from immunoSEQ multiplex PCR; TCRdb's copy has only in-frame clones and leaves some out. Of some 170,000 clones in the sample, 86% are singletons; the top ten hold approximately 2.4%. The sample taken for sequencing was PBMCs. Receptor source: a young man in good health and CMV-seropositive. The conserved cysteine and the conserved F or W are not part of the CDR3 here.

length: 12
J: TRBJ2-3
V: TRBV13
CDR3: ASMGGAPANTQY

length: 9
J: TRBJ2-2
V: TRBV9
CDR3: ASSARGELF

length: 14
J: TRBJ1-2
V: TRBV4-3
CDR3: ASSPGEEMTNYGYT

length: 9
J: TRBJ2-7
V: TRBV19
CDR3: ASSSGYEQY

length: 9
J: TRBJ2-1
V: TRBV7-9
CDR3: ASSPQNEQF

length: 10
J: TRBJ1-6
V: TRBV9
CDR3: ASSLGPRPLH

length: 11
J: TRBJ1-1
V: TRBV21-1
CDR3: AGPPTGDTEAF

length: 13
J: TRBJ2-1
V: TRBV6-5
CDR3: ASNSMAGGGNEQF

length: 10
J: TRBJ2-7
V: TRBV9
CDR3: ASSREGYEQY

length: 13
J: TRBJ2-3
V: TRBV27
CDR3: ASKTGTIRTDTQY

length: 12
J: TRBJ2-2
V: TRBV7-8
CDR3: ASSLSADTGELF

length: 12
J: TRBJ2-5
V: TRBV2
CDR3: ASLMTSGEETQY

length: 17
J: TRBJ1-3
V: TRBV15
CDR3: ATSLGGTDFSFSGNTIY

length: 12
J: TRBJ2-4
V: TRBV29-1
CDR3: SALGHLAKNIQY

length: 12
J: TRBJ1-5
V: TRBV28
CDR3: ASSTGTGVQPQH

length: 11
J: TRBJ2-5
V: TRBV27
CDR3: ASSSRGSETQY

length: 11
J: TRBJ2-3
V: TRBV7-2
CDR3: ASSLNLEDTQY

length: 11
J: TRBJ1-4
V: TRBV29-1
CDR3: SVSQGTREKLF

length: 10
J: TRBJ1-1
V: TRBV7-9
CDR3: ASSLGQIEAF

length: 10
J: TRBJ2-5
V: TRBV29-1
CDR3: SVGRREETQY

length: 11
J: TRBJ2-4
V: TRBV7-3
CDR3: ASSLIQGNIQY

length: 11
J: TRBJ1-2
V: TRBV30
CDR3: AWRITARYGYT

length: 18
J: TRBJ2-1
V: TRBV4-1
CDR3: ASSQEFTTSGLSSYNEQF

length: 13
J: TRBJ1-1
V: TRBV25-1
CDR3: ASSESGGEWTEAF

length: 18
J: TRBJ2-3
V: TRBV18
CDR3: ASSPAITLRQGRLTDTQY

length: 11
J: TRBJ1-1
V: TRBV7-9
CDR3: ASRRDGGTEAF

length: 14
J: TRBJ2-3
V: TRBV4-2
CDR3: ASSHGERVGTDTQY

length: 12
J: TRBJ2-3
V: TRBV5-1
CDR3: ASTGLARPDTQY

length: 13
J: TRBJ2-1
V: TRBV7-8
CDR3: ASSPSSGSFSEQF

length: 10
J: TRBJ2-7
V: TRBV29-1
CDR3: SVVGEFYEQY

length: 13
J: TRBJ2-1
V: TRBV19
CDR3: ASSITGTSRNEQF

length: 12
J: TRBJ2-7
V: TRBV4-3
CDR3: ASSHGTVPYEQY

length: 12
J: TRBJ1-1
V: TRBV7-2
CDR3: ASSFKGWNTEAF

length: 13
J: TRBJ2-1
V: TRBV27
CDR3: ASSLLNQGSNEQF

length: 13
J: TRBJ2-3
V: TRBV9
CDR3: ASSETSGGGDTQY

length: 13
J: TRBJ2-5
V: TRBV4-3
CDR3: ASSQDRTRQETQY

length: 12
J: TRBJ2-7
V: TRBV5-1
CDR3: ASSTFGQGYEQY

length: 12
J: TRBJ2-3
V: TRBV28
CDR3: ASIPSGYTDTQY

length: 13
J: TRBJ1-4
V: TRBV5-1
CDR3: ASSRVTGQNEKLF

length: 13
J: TRBJ2-5
V: TRBV14
CDR3: ASSRGAYTLETQY

length: 11
J: TRBJ1-2
V: TRBV29-1
CDR3: SVELGLTSGYT

length: 12
J: TRBJ1-2
V: TRBV29-1
CDR3: SVDGLTEYYGYT

length: 11
J: TRBJ1-4
V: TRBV27
CDR3: ATGGTTNEKLF

length: 13
J: TRBJ2-7
V: TRBV4-2
CDR3: ASSQVRGGPYEQY

length: 13
J: TRBJ1-2
V: TRBV13
CDR3: ASRRAGGPVGGYT

length: 14
J: TRBJ1-1
V: TRBV15
CDR3: ATSRGQGMGNTEAF

length: 11
J: TRBJ2-7
V: TRBV28
CDR3: ASSPLGVGEQY